One sample yielded the 29 T cell receptor beta chains listed below, sequenced in a study of blood T cell repertoires in COVID-19. Assay used: immunoSEQ multiplex PCR; TCRdb lists only in-frame clones, some missing. This table holds around 130,000 clones, around 90% found once. Sequenced sample: peripheral blood. These receptors all stem from an elderly woman with acute or convalescent COVID-19.

The genes are TRBV9 and TRBJ1-1; the D is unclear. V was shortened by 0 bases and J by 5 bases, with 20 bases between the two germline ends. This CDR3 region has 17 residues. Germline assignment: CDR1 SGDLS and CDR2 YYNGEE. DNA of the CDR3: TGTGCCAGCAGCGTAGAATCAGTATTGACATTTCGGACTGAAGCTTTCTTT. Translation gives CASSVESVLTFRTEAFF.

This clone was seen a single time. The CDR3 DNA is TGTGCCAGCAGCCAGCGGGGGAGGATCACAGATACGCAGTATTTT. Amino acids: CASSQRGRITDTQYF. The chain combines TRBV3-1 (or the pseudogene TRBV3-2) with TRBJ2-3, with TRBD2 matching 7 bases. J lost 2 bases, V lost 3 bases, and 5 bases had no gene match. The CDR3 consists of 15 residues. Looked up from germline, CDR1 is LGHDT and CDR2 is YNNKEL (reference sequence).

The chain is built from TRBV19 and TRBJ1-5, with D possibly matching TRBD1 (5 bases). The CDR3 runs 14 residues. Germline CDR1 reads LNHDA; CDR2 reads SQIVND (reference sequence). The V end was cut by 4 bases, the J end by 6 bases, with 13 bases between. The CDR3 spells CASSKAGGSQPQHF. The DNA of the CDR3 is TGTGCCAGTAGTAAGGCGGGGGGGAGTCAGCCCCAGCATTTT.

CDR3 loop: CASSFRGGAEAFF. The CDR3 coding sequence is TGTGCCAGCAGCTTTAGGGGTGGTGCTGAAGCTTTCTTT. The chain couples TRBV11-2 to TRBJ1-1; D is possibly TRBD1 (5 bases). The CDR3 runs to 13 residues. The germline V and J ends were trimmed by 3 bases and 6 bases, with 11 bases remaining between them. Germline assignment: CDR1 SGHAT and CDR2 FQNNGV.

This clone came up once. The chain joins TRBV14 to TRBJ2-3; possible D gene TRBD1, 5 bases. The CDR3 contains 16 residues. Between the trimmed V and J ends, which lost 0 bases and 3 bases, there was a span of 13 bases. Germline loops: CDR1 SGHDN, CDR2 FVKESK. CDR3 residues: CASSQEVTPGTDTQYF. DNA of the CDR3: TGTGCCAGCAGCCAAGAGGTCACCCCAGGGACAGATACGCAGTATTTT.

The V call is TRBV5-5, the J call TRBJ2-2; D might be TRBD2 (6 bases). Germline V gene data show CDR1 as SGHKS and CDR2 as YYEKEE (reference sequence). With 0 bases removed from V and 7 bases from J, the gap between germline ends came to 13 bases. There are 15 residues in the CDR3. The CDR3 region is CASSLVGGVVGELFF. The CDR3 bases are TGTGCCAGCAGCTTGGTGGGGGGTGTCGTCGGGGAGCTGTTTTTT.

The rearrangement uses TRBV5-1 and TRBJ1-6; TRBD1 aligns across 8 bases. The V gene end was trimmed by 4 bases and the J gene end by 7 bases; junction bases not matched to a gene: 13. The CDR3 contains 17 residues. Germline V gene sequence: CDR1 SGHRS, CDR2 YFSETQ. The CDR3: CASSRRGTGVPNSPLHF. CDR3 bases: TGCGCCAGCAGCCGACGTGGGACAGGCGTTCCAAATTCACCCCTCCACTTT.

V usage is TRBV2 and J usage is TRBJ1-1; 9 positions match TRBD1. Per germline, CDR1 SNHLY and CDR2 FYNNEI. J gave up 2 bases and V 6 bases, and 4 bases lay outside the gene matches. The CDR3 totals 14 residues. The CDR3 region is CASSRGQGNTEAFF. The CDR3 nucleotides read TGTGCCAGCAGCCGGGGACAGGGAAACACTGAAGCTTTCTTT.

This chain links TRBV3-1 (or the pseudogene TRBV3-2) with TRBJ1-1, with D tentatively TRBD1 (5 bases). The CDR3 extends over 14 amino acids. V dropped 1 base and J dropped 3 bases, with 9 bases sitting between them. The germline gives CDR1 LGHDT, CDR2 YNNKEL (reference sequence). This CDR3 reads CASSQVTGDTEAFF. Here the CDR3 DNA reads TGTGCCAGCAGCCAAGTAACGGGGGACACTGAAGCTTTCTTT.

The chain uses TRBV6-6 and TRBJ2-2; 8 bases are shared with TRBD1. Germline CDR1 MNHNY, CDR2 SVGAGI (reference sequence). The CDR3 totals 20 residues. J lost 1 base, V lost 6 bases, and 19 bases had no gene match. CDR3 sequence (DNA): TGTGCCAGCAGCGCGGACAGGGCATACGGGAACAGAGGGAACACCGGGGAGCTGTTTTTT. Encoded protein: CASSADRAYGNRGNTGELFF.

The V and J genes are TRBV4-2 and TRBJ1-1, with TRBD1 as a possible D gene (6 bases). The length of the CDR3 is 16 residues. V was pared by 0 bases and J by 4 bases, with 15 bases between. In germline, CDR1 is LGHNA, CDR2 YNFKEQ. The CDR3, as DNA: TGTGCCAGCAGCCAAGAATGGGCCCAAGGGGGCACTGAAGCTTTCTTT. Translating gives CASSQEWAQGGTEAFF.

This chain uses TRBV25-1 with TRBJ2-3; tentative D call: TRBD1 (6 bases). The germline V gene has CDR1 MGHDK and CDR2 SYGVNS. CDR3 length equals 12 residues. Deletions cut 4 bases from V and 6 bases from J, with 8 bases between. The CDR3 region has the DNA TGTGCCAGCAGTGGTAGGGGGGATACGCAGTATTTT. It is translated as CASSGRGDTQYF. The full variable domain, its missing parts supplied by reference TRBV25-1 and TRBJ2-3, is EADIYQTPRYLVIGTGKKITLECSQTMGHDKMYWYQQDPGMELHLIHYSYGVNSTEKGDLSSESTVSRIRTEHFPLTLESARPSHTSQYLCASSGRGDTQYFGPGTRLTVL.

This chain joins TRBV5-1 and TRBJ1-1, with 7 bases matching TRBD1. Germline V gene lookup returns CDR1 SGHRS and CDR2 YFSETQ. This CDR3 is built from 14 residues. Germline trimming cut 6 bases from V and 4 bases from J; bases unmatched to any gene: 9. In DNA, the CDR3 is TGCGCCAGCAACCAAGGGGGCGAGGGCACTGAAGCTTTCTTT. Its translation: CASNQGGEGTEAFF.

The V call is TRBV11-3, the J call TRBJ2-1; tentative D call: TRBD2 (6 bases). Germline-derived CDR1 and CDR2 are SGHNT and YENEEA. Trimming took 1 base from V and 1 from J, leaving 8 bases between them. The CDR3 totals 15 residues. In nucleotides, the CDR3 is TGTGCCAGCAGCTTAGCGGGGGAGTCCTACAATGAGCAGTTCTTC. It codes for CASSLAGESYNEQFF.

CDR3 nucleotides: TGTGCCAGCAGCCAACCCGGGACTAGCTTTGAGACCCAGTACTTC. Protein product: CASSQPGTSFETQYF. The J gene is TRBJ2-5, the V gene TRBV4-2; 9 bases are shared with TRBD2. CDR1 is LGHNA and CDR2 is YNFKEQ in the germline V gene. The CDR3 length is 15 residues. The J segment lost 5 bases and the V segment lost 2 bases, leaving 6 bases of the junction unmatched.

The V gene is TRBV5-1, the J gene TRBJ2-7, with 10 bases fitting TRBD1. The ends lost 1 base at V and 6 bases at J; junction bases unmatched: 7. The CDR3 is 15 amino acids. In germline, CDR1 is SGHRS, CDR2 YFSETQ. CDR3 coding DNA: TGCGCCAGCAGCTTGTCCGGGACAGGGGATTCCGAGCAGTACTTC. Translating gives CASSLSGTGDSEQYF.

The genes are TRBV5-4 and TRBJ1-1; 8 bases line up with TRBD1. CDR1 and CDR2 (germline): SGHNT, YYREEE (reference sequence). V lost 4 bases to trimming and J lost 5 bases; unmatched junction nucleotides: 10. This CDR3 spans 15 amino acids. The CDR3: CASSGTGQGRTEAFF. In nucleotides, the CDR3 is TGTGCCAGCAGCGGAACTGGACAGGGCCGTACTGAAGCTTTCTTT.

This clone was observed a handful of times. V is TRBV6-2 or TRBV6-3 and J is TRBJ2-1, with 10 bases aligning to TRBD2. CDR3 length: 15 amino acids. V trimming: 5 bases; J trimming: 6 bases; junction bases outside the gene matches: 7. Germline CDR1 reads MNHEY; CDR2 reads SVGEGT. CDR3 nucleotides: TGTGCCAGCAGTCAACGGGCTAGCGGGGGCAATGAGCAGTTCTTC. This encodes CASSQRASGGNEQFF.

The rearrangement joins TRBV7-9 to TRBJ1-1; TRBD1 matches at 9 bases. After removal of 4 bases from V and 7 bases from J, the junction contained 10 bases not matched to a gene. The CDR3 spans 15 residues. CDR1 SEHNR and CDR2 FQNEAQ come from the germline V gene (reference sequence). This CDR3 reads CASSSQSGQGFEAFF. CDR3 nucleotides: TGTGCCAGCAGCTCACAATCGGGACAGGGATTTGAAGCTTTCTTT.

The chain is built from TRBV6-6 and TRBJ1-3; D is uncertain. CDR1 is MNHNY and CDR2 is SVGAGI in the germline V gene (reference sequence). The CDR3 length is 11 residues. V was shortened by 8 bases and J by 3 bases, with 5 bases between the two germline ends. The CDR3 spells CASLLGNTIYF. CDR3 sequence (DNA): TGTGCCAGCCTACTTGGAAACACCATATATTTT.

CDR3 nucleotides: TGCGCCAGCACCCCAGGGGGATTAAACGTAAATACGCAGTATTTT. As protein: CASTPGGLNVNTQYF. This sequence joins TRBV5-1 and TRBJ2-3, with 7 bases fitting TRBD1. CDR1 and CDR2 from the germline V gene are SGHRS and YFSETQ. The CDR3 consists of 15 residues. The J segment lost 7 bases and the V segment lost 6 bases, leaving 14 bases of the junction unmatched.

On this clone: In the same sample, other DNA sequences code for this CDR3. V and J are TRBV18 and TRBJ1-1; D not resolved. This CDR3 region has 15 residues. V was shortened by 6 bases and J by 1 base, with 15 bases between the two germline ends. CDR1 and CDR2 from the germline V gene are KGHSH and LQKENI. CDR3 region: CASSPRTGSNTEAFF. CDR3 bases: TGTGCCAGCTCCCCCCGAACGGGGTCGAACACTGAAGCTTTCTTT.

The chain carries TRBV4-1 and TRBJ1-1; TRBD1 matches at 7 bases. Unmatched junction bases numbered 8, after V lost 0 bases and J lost 1 base. The CDR3 totals 17 residues. CDR1 and CDR2 from the germline V gene are MGHRA and YSYEKL. The CDR3 nucleotides are TGCGCCAGCAGCCAAGATCCGACAGGGTTGAAGAACACTGAAGCTTTCTTT. Encoded protein: CASSQDPTGLKNTEAFF.

The chain combines TRBV2 with TRBJ1-2; unclear D gene. The CDR3 runs 16 residues. V shed 4 bases and J shed 0 bases, with 15 bases lying between them. Germline CDR1 SNHLY, CDR2 FYNNEI. As DNA, the CDR3 is TGTGCCAGCAGTGGTAGAGGGTCGGGAGCTAACTATGGCTACACCTTC. Translating gives CASSGRGSGANYGYTF.

CDR3 residues: CASSVVGQNYGYTF. In nucleotides, the CDR3 is TGTGCCAGCAGCGTAGTGGGACAGAACTATGGCTACACCTTC. The chain carries TRBV9 and TRBJ1-2, with TRBD1 identical over 7 bases. CDR3 length equals 14 residues. Germline V gene sequence: CDR1 SGDLS, CDR2 YYNGEE. Germline trimming cut 0 bases from V and 2 bases from J; bases unmatched to any gene: 1.

The gene calls are TRBV19 and TRBJ2-7, with 7 bases lining up with TRBD2. Trimming at V came to 5 bases and at J to 4 bases, leaving 11 bases not matched to a gene. CDR1 and CDR2 from the germline V gene are LNHDA and SQIVND (reference sequence). CDR3 size: 15 residues. CDR3 in DNA: TGTGCCAGTAGTCCATCCCCGGGGAGGGAGTACGAGCAGTACTTC. Translating gives CASSPSPGREYEQYF.

As regards this clone: The junction differs from germline at one of its ends, possibly a read error. The chain carries TRBV6-5 and TRBJ1-5, with 11 bases identical to TRBD1. The CDR3 length is 14 residues. Germline loops: CDR1 MNHEY, CDR2 SVGAGI. The CDR3: CASSRTGGKQPQHF. The CDR3 region has the DNA TGTGCCAGCAGTCGGACAGGGGGCAAACAGCCCCAGCATTTT.

V gene TRBV5-1 combines with J gene TRBJ1-1, with 7 bases matching TRBD1. The CDR3 totals 14 residues. Germline V gene data show CDR1 as SGHRS and CDR2 as YFSETQ. J lost 1 base, V lost 5 bases, and 5 bases had no gene match. CDR3 coding DNA: TGCGCCAGCAGTCGACAGGGTTCGAACACTGAAGCTTTCTTT. The encoded protein is CASSRQGSNTEAFF.

V usage is TRBV6-5 and J usage is TRBJ1-3; a possible D gene is TRBD1 (5 bases). This CDR3 contains 14 residues. Trimming cost V 5 bases and J 16 bases, with 24 bases left between them. Germline CDR1 is MNHEY and CDR2 is SVGAGI. CDR3 amino acids: CASSPGGAHAFMYF. Written as DNA, the CDR3 is TGTGCCAGCAGTCCCGGTGGGGCCCATGCGTTTATGTATTTT.